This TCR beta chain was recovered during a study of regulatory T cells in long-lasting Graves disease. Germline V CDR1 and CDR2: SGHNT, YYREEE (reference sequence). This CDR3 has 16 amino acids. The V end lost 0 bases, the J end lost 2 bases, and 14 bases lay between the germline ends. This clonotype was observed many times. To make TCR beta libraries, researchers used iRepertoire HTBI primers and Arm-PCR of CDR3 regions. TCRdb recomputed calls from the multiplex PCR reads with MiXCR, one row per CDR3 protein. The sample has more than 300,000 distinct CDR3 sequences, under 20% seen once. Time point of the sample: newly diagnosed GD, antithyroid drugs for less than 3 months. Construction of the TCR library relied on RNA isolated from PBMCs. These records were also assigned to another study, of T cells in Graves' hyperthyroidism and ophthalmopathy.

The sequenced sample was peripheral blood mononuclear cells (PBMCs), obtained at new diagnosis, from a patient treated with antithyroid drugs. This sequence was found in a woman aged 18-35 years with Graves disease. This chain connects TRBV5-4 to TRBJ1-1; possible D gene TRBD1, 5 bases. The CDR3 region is CASSLASGRANTEAFF. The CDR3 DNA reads TGTGCCAGCAGCTTGGCGTCAGGGCGCGCCAACACTGAAGCTTTCTTT.